The next 11 T cell receptor beta chains were all read from a single sample in a study of shared clonotypes between healthy human individuals. Here immunoSEQ multiplex PCR was the method, and the copy in TCRdb shows in-frame clones only, minus some. The top ten clones hold approximately 0.13% of a sample with millions of clones, 95% of them seen once. The sample comprised naive CD4+ T cells sorted from blood. Subset denoted: CD45RA+ positively selected. The receptors come from a man between 18 and 29 years old in good health.

The J gene is TRBJ2-7, the V gene TRBV7-6; D gene uncertain. The CDR3 length is 13 residues. V shed 2 bases and J shed 2 bases, with 7 bases lying between them. Germline V gene data show CDR1 as SGHVS and CDR2 as FNYEAQ. As DNA, the CDR3 is TGTGCCAGCAGCTTAAGCGAGCCCTACGAGCAGTACTTC. It translates to CASSLSEPYEQYF.

The chain recombines TRBV2 with TRBJ1-5; D gene unclear. The CDR3 extends over 15 amino acids. Germline CDR1 and CDR2: SNHLY and FYNNEI. The V gene lost 2 bases and the J gene lost 1 base, with 9 bases spanning the gap. CDR3: CASSEWRVSNQPQHF. DNA of the CDR3: TGTGCCAGCAGTGAATGGCGGGTGAGCAATCAGCCCCAGCATTTT. Filled out from reference TRBV2 and TRBJ1-5, the complete variable domain reads EPEVTQTPSHQVTQMGQEVILRCVPISNHLYFYWYRQILGQKVEFLVSFYNNEISEKSEIFDDQFSVERPDGSNFTLKIRSTKLEDSAMYFCASSEWRVSNQPQHFGDGTRLSIL.

V usage is TRBV28 and J usage is TRBJ1-2, with 7 nucleotides matching TRBD1. The CDR3 is 13 residues long. V shed 9 bases, J shed 4 bases, and the junction held 8 bases outside the gene matches. Germline-derived CDR1 and CDR2 are MDHEN and SYDVKM. The CDR3 protein is CASNRQGTYGYTF. The CDR3 DNA sequence: TGTGCCAGTAATCGACAGGGAACCTATGGCTACACCTTC.

This clone was seen a single time. The genes are TRBV15 and TRBJ2-2, with D uncertain. This CDR3 spans 14 amino acids. V was cut by 0 bases and J by 1 base, with 3 bases left in between. CDR1 LNHNV and CDR2 YYDKDF come from the germline V gene (reference sequence). Here the CDR3 reads CATSRDKNTGELFF. The DNA of the CDR3 is TGTGCCACCAGCAGAGACAAGAACACCGGGGAGCTGTTTTTT.

The rearrangement joins TRBV11-3 to TRBJ2-3, with a weak D call TRBD2 (5 bases). V shed 0 bases and J shed 0 bases, with 7 bases lying between them. The CDR3 totals 15 residues. CDR1 is SGHNT and CDR2 is YENEEA in the germline V gene. CDR3 sequence: CASSLEGVSTDTQYF. As DNA, the CDR3 is TGTGCCAGCAGCTTAGAGGGAGTAAGCACAGATACGCAGTATTTT.

The chain has TRBV15 and TRBJ2-5; TRBD2 is a possible D gene (7 bases). The V gene's germline CDR1 is LNHNV and CDR2 YYDKDF (reference sequence). The CDR3 runs to 20 residues. V lost 0 bases, J lost 2 bases, and 25 bases lay in between. Here the CDR3 DNA reads TGTGCCACCAGCAGAGATAAGAAGTCCCGCGGGGGCGGATCGCAAGAGACCCAGTACTTC. This codes for CATSRDKKSRGGGSQETQYF.

This rearrangement joins TRBV19 to TRBJ1-5; 11 positions match TRBD1. The CDR3 is made up of 19 amino acids. Losses at the gene ends were 4 bases for V and 0 bases for J; bases not matched to a gene: 11. Germline CDR1 LNHDA, CDR2 SQIVND (reference sequence). Here the CDR3 reads CASSTRGQGAPSSNQPQHF. As DNA, the CDR3 is TGTGCCAGTAGTACACGCGGACAGGGGGCCCCGTCTAGCAATCAGCCCCAGCATTTT.

CDR3 coding DNA: TGTGCCAGCAGCTCCAGGACAGCTAACGAGCAGTACTTC. Amino acid sequence: CASSSRTANEQYF. The chain recombines TRBV2 with TRBJ2-7; weak D call: TRBD1 (6 bases). The CDR3 extends over 13 amino acids. Germline V lookup: CDR1 SNHLY, CDR2 FYNNEI. Trimming left V 6 bases short and J 5 bases short, with 14 bases between.

The chain carries TRBV30 and TRBJ1-1, with D possibly being TRBD1 (5 bases). The CDR3 consists of 15 residues. V lost 4 bases to trimming and J lost 0 bases, with 15 bases between them. The germline gives CDR1 GTSNPN, CDR2 SVGIG (reference sequence). The CDR3 reads CAWMTDPTMNTEAFF. The CDR3, as DNA: TGTGCCTGGATGACAGACCCTACTATGAACACTGAAGCTTTCTTT.

This chain links TRBV7-9 with TRBJ2-7; the match to TRBD1 covers 7 bases. Germline trimming cut 0 bases from V and 3 bases from J; bases unmatched to any gene: 5. The germline V gene encodes CDR1 SEHNR and CDR2 FQNEAQ (reference sequence). The CDR3 runs to 15 residues. The chain's CDR3 is CASSLARDSIYEQYF. The CDR3 DNA is TGTGCCAGCAGCTTAGCCCGGGACAGCATCTACGAGCAGTACTTC.

The rearrangement uses TRBV7-2 and TRBJ1-1, with TRBD1 matching over 10 bases. Looked up from germline, CDR1 is SGHTA and CDR2 is FQGNSA. CDR3 length equals 15 residues. V lost 3 bases to trimming and J lost 5 bases; unmatched junction nucleotides: 6. The CDR3, as DNA: TGTGCCAGCAGCTTTAGACCGGGACAGGGGACTGAAGCTTTCTTT. It yields the protein CASSFRPGQGTEAFF.